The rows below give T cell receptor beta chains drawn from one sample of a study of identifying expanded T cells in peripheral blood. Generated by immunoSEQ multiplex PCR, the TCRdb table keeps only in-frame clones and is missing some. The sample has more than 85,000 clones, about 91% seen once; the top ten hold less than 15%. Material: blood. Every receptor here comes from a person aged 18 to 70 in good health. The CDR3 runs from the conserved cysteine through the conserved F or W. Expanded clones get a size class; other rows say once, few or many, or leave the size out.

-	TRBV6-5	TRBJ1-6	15	CASSYLGSYNSPLHF
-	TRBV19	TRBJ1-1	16	CASSTGRTNRNTEAFF
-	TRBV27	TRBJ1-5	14	CASSIQGARQPQHF
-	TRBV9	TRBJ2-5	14	CASSVGQYQETQYF
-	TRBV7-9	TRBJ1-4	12	CASSPDGEKLFF
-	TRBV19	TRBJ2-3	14	CASSIVSPGYTQYF
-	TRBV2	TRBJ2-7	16	CASRGRALSGTYEQYF
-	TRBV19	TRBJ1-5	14	CASSGTVSNQPQHF
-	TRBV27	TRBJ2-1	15	CASTTWGVGFSEQFF
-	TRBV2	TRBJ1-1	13	CASSKGGNTEAFF
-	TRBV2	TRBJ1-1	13	CASSGQGYTEAFF
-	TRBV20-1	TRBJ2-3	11	CSALGTDTQYF
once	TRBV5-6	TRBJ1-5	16	CASSLAGTYSNQPQHF
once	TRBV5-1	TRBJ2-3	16	CASSRFTSGLTDTQYF
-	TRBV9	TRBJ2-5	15	CASSAGSTGKETQYF
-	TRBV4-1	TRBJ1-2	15	CASSQVKGERGGYTF
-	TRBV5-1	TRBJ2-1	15	CASSVGLGSYNEQFF
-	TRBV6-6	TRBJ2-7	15	CASDGEQGFPNEQYF
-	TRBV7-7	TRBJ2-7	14	CASSLSRDRGEQYF
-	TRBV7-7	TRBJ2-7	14	CASSLEGEIYEQYF
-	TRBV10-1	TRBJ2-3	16	CASSEELAGNPDTQYF
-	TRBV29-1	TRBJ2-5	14	CSVEGASQGETQYF
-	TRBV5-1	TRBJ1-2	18	CASSLSLVQTKLDYGYTF
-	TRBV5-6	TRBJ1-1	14	CASSPLDRNTEAFF
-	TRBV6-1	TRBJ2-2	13	CASSGQGTGELFF
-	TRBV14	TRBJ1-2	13	CASSPGRHYGYTF
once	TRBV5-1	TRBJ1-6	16	CASSLGTGARNSPLHF
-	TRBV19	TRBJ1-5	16	CASSLRGFFSNQPQHF
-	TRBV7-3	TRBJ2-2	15	CASSPTRGGTGELFF